Following are 20 T cell receptor beta chains from one sample sequenced in a study of regulatory T cells in long-lasting Graves disease (dated by TCRdb to about 2021). The time point label corresponds to: persistent/refractory GD, antithyroid drugs over 5 years with positive TRAb. For both TCR sequencing and RNA sequencing, RNA was extracted from PBMCs in TRIzol. Library construction relied on multiplex PCR. Sequencing took place on an Illumina HiSeq 4000. To build TCR beta libraries, CDR3 regions were amplified by Arm-PCR using iRepertoire HTBI primers. Using fastp at Q25 and MiXCR, TCRdb reprocessed the public reads and kept productive beta chains. Entries are consolidated by CDR3 protein sequence, retaining the most common genes and DNA. The sample records about 400,000 distinct CDR3 sequences, roughly 20% of which are singletons. 20% to 25% of the sample goes to the ten largest clones. Specimen: peripheral blood mononuclear cells (PBMCs), collected when the disease was refractory, from a patient treated with antithyroid drugs. All receptors derive from a female donor with Graves disease.

The sample holds many counts of this clonotype. The rearrangement uses TRBV2 and TRBJ1-1, with unresolved D. In germline, CDR1 is SNHLY, CDR2 FYNNEI. V shed 8 bases and J shed 5 bases, with 15 bases lying between them. CDR3 size: 13 residues. The CDR3 protein is CASRMGVGTEAFF. The CDR3 DNA reads as TGTGCCAGCCGAATGGGAGTAGGAACTGAAGCTTTCTTT.

This clonotype was counted at least ten times. The CDR3 spells CASSQEIGRQETQYF. CDR3 in DNA: TGTGCCAGCAGCCAAGAGATCGGGAGGCAAGAGACCCAGTACTTC. The chain couples TRBV3-1 to TRBJ2-5; the match to TRBD2 covers 7 bases. Germline trimming cut 0 bases from V and 2 bases from J; bases unmatched to any gene: 3. The germline V gene has CDR1 LGHDT and CDR2 YNNKEL (reference sequence). CDR3 length equals 15 residues.

The chain joins TRBV27 to TRBJ1-1; no clear D gene. This CDR3 is 14 amino acids long. Germline V gives CDR1 MNHEY, CDR2 SMNVEV (reference sequence). Trimming pared 4 bases from V and 5 bases from J, leaving 14 bases between. Here the CDR3 DNA reads TGTGCCAGCAGTTGGGGAAACAGTGGGACTGAAGCTTTCTTT. It specifies CASSWGNSGTEAFF.

This chain links TRBV12-3 or TRBV12-4 with TRBJ2-3, with 8 bases that match TRBD2. The CDR3 has 15 amino acids. The trim removed 4 bases at V and 2 bases at J, leaving 5 bases unmatched. The CDR3 region is CASSSVAGYTDTQYF. The CDR3 DNA reads as TGTGCCAGCAGTTCCGTAGCGGGATACACAGATACGCAGTATTTT.

This clonotype was detected a few times. The genes are TRBV20-1 and TRBJ1-2; the D is unclear. CDR3 length: 12 residues. CDR1 and CDR2 (germline): DFQATT, SNEGSKA (reference sequence). V lost 1 base to trimming and J lost 2 bases, with 5 bases between them. CDR3: CSARVENYGYTF. The CDR3 nucleotides read TGCAGTGCTAGAGTAGAAAACTATGGCTACACCTTC.

This clonotype has a count of ten or more. V and J are TRBV27 and TRBJ1-4; D not certain. CDR1 is MNHEY, CDR2 SMNVEV, per germline (reference sequence). The CDR3 contains 16 residues. V dropped 3 bases and J dropped 4 bases, with 15 bases sitting between them. The CDR3 reads CASSLSQAAVNEKLFF. The CDR3 DNA follows: TGTGCCAGCAGTTTGTCTCAGGCAGCGGTTAATGAAAAACTGTTTTTT.

V gene TRBV20-1 combines with J gene TRBJ1-5; 10 bases are shared with TRBD1. Trimming cost V 6 bases and J 6 bases; bases outside gene matches: 5. Per the germline V gene, CDR1 is DFQATT and CDR2 is SNEGSKA (reference sequence). The CDR3 extends over 13 amino acids. CDR3 in DNA: TGCAGTGCCGGGACAGGGGTGAGTCAGCCCCAGCATTTT. Protein sequence: CSAGTGVSQPQHF.

In this sample, this clonotype turned up many times. The CDR3 DNA follows: TGTGCCAGCAGTTCTACGTCGGTTGGCACCATATATTTT. Protein: CASSSTSVGTIYF. V and J are TRBV28 and TRBJ1-3; D unclear. Germline lookup yields CDR1 MDHEN and CDR2 SYDVKM. Trimming removed 4 bases from V and 9 bases from J, with 13 bases in between. The CDR3 loop spans 13 amino acids.

The genes are TRBV30 and TRBJ1-1; weak D call: TRBD1 (5 bases). Per germline, CDR1 GTSNPN and CDR2 SVGIG (reference sequence). This CDR3 is built from 14 residues. V lost 0 bases and J 0 bases, leaving 8 bases between the germline ends. The CDR3 coding sequence is TGTGCCTGGAGTGTTTCGGACATGAACACTGAAGCTTTCTTT. Amino acid sequence: CAWSVSDMNTEAFF.

This clonotype appeared many times. The chain uses TRBV5-5 and TRBJ2-7, with D possibly TRBD1 on 6 matching bases. The CDR3 is 13 residues long. The germline V and J ends were trimmed by 2 bases and 7 bases, with 13 bases remaining between them. Per germline, CDR1 SGHKS and CDR2 YYEKEE (reference sequence). CDR3 protein: CASSLNREGEQYF. As DNA, the CDR3 is TGTGCCAGCAGCTTAAACAGGGAAGGGGAGCAGTACTTC.

The rearrangement joins TRBV28 to TRBJ2-2; D gene unclear. With 6 bases removed from V and 8 bases from J, the gap between germline ends came to 13 bases. The CDR3 totals 13 residues. CDR1 and CDR2 from the germline V gene are MDHEN and SYDVKM. The DNA for the CDR3 is TGTGCCAGCAGGGCACAAACCCGGGGGGAGCTGTTTTTT. Translated, it gives CASRAQTRGELFF. Full variable domain (rest looked up from reference TRBV28 and TRBJ2-2): DVKVTQSSRYLVKRTGEKVFLECVQDMDHENMFWYRQDPGLGLRLIYFSYDVKMKEKGDIPEGYSVSREKKERFSLILESASTNQTSMYLCASRAQTRGELFFGEGSRLTVL.

The genes are TRBV29-1 and TRBJ2-5; 9 positions agree with TRBD2. Unmatched junction bases numbered 15, after V lost 4 bases and J lost 9 bases. The CDR3 is 15 residues long. CDR1 and CDR2 (germline): SQVTM, ANQGSEA. CDR3 loop: CSVAFRQPGLASQYF. DNA of the CDR3: TGCAGCGTTGCTTTTCGGCAGCCGGGACTAGCCTCCCAGTACTTC.

This clonotype was detected only a few times. The chain uses TRBV5-8 and TRBJ2-7; TRBD2 matches 7 bases. This CDR3 has 16 amino acids. Germline CDR1 reads SGHTS; CDR2 reads YDEGEE. Losses at the gene ends were 2 bases for V and 0 bases for J; bases not matched to a gene: 8. This chain's CDR3 is CASSFGDPSGSYEQYF. The CDR3 DNA reads TGTGCCAGCAGCTTCGGGGACCCTAGCGGCTCCTACGAGCAGTACTTC.

A remark on this clonotype: The CDR3 end shows no conserved phenylalanine or tryptophan, and so a read error is likely. It is unclear where the CDR3 begins or ends on the DNA, so no DNA is shown, and the CDR3 is as TCRdb lists it. The chain recombines TRBV6-1 with TRBJ2-5; the table calls TRBD1, which could not be checked here. Germline V CDR1 and CDR2: MNHNS, SASEGT. With termini counted, the CDR3 has 14 amino acids. The CDR3: CASSEYELDTRKIA.

This clonotype was observed a handful of times. The rearrangement joins TRBV7-9 to TRBJ1-3; D gene uncertain. Trimming stripped 5 bases from V and 4 bases from J, with 12 bases between. The CDR3 runs 14 residues. Germline CDR1 SEHNR, CDR2 FQNEAQ (reference sequence). CDR3 nucleotide sequence: TGTGCCAGCAGCCACACTGGGGTCGGAAACACCATATATTTT. This sequence encodes CASSHTGVGNTIYF.

V usage is TRBV7-8 and J usage is TRBJ2-2, with a tentative D call TRBD2 (6 bases). Trimming removed 7 bases from V and 4 bases from J, with 16 bases in between. The length of the CDR3 is 15 residues. CDR1 and CDR2 (germline): SGHVS, FQNEAQ. The CDR3 DNA follows: TGTGCCAGCACCCCGGGGGTAGGGGTCACCGGGGAGCTGTTTTTT. Translation gives CASTPGVGVTGELFF.

This clonotype was detected many times. This chain joins TRBV19 and TRBJ2-6; a possible D gene is TRBD1 (6 bases). Germline V CDR1 and CDR2: LNHDA, SQIVND (reference sequence). The CDR3 is made up of 15 amino acids. Trimming cost V 9 bases and J 0 bases, with 12 bases left between them. CDR3 region: CASSIQGSGANVLTF. CDR3 DNA: TGTGCCAGCAGCATACAGGGCTCTGGGGCCAACGTCCTGACTTTC.

The rearrangement links TRBV30 to TRBJ2-7; no reliable D call. The CDR3 loop spans 14 amino acids. Germline CDR1 reads GTSNPN; CDR2 reads SVGIG (reference sequence). Deletions cut 4 bases from V and 2 bases from J, with 15 bases between. DNA of the CDR3: TGTGCCTGGAAACCCCACGTTATAACCTACGAGCAGTACTTC. As protein: CAWKPHVITYEQYF.

The chain uses TRBV6-5 and TRBJ2-7; TRBD1 aligns across 7 bases. In germline, CDR1 is MNHEY, CDR2 SVGAGI. The CDR3 sequence is 15 residues long. The junction had 4 bases not matched to a gene; V was cut back by 0 bases and J by 2 bases. In DNA form, the CDR3 reads TGTGCCAGCAGTTACTCGCAGGGGGAAGCCTACGAGCAGTACTTC. Residues: CASSYSQGEAYEQYF.

V is TRBV19 and J is TRBJ1-2; D remains ambiguous. The CDR3 loop spans 14 amino acids. CDR1 and CDR2 from the germline V gene are LNHDA and SQIVND (reference sequence). The V end lost 7 bases, the J end lost 0 bases, and 12 bases lay between the germline ends. The CDR3 DNA follows: TGTGCCAGTAACCCTGGTGGGACTAACTATGGCTACACCTTC. This sequence encodes CASNPGGTNYGYTF.